This T cell receptor (beta chain) stems from a study of blood T cell repertoires in COVID-19. Study-level background: The origin of the acute and convalescent COVID-19 samples was the United States, Italy and Spain. PBMCs, B-cell-depleted T cells, or T cells provided the cDNA or gDNA that made up the material.

Deletions cut 0 bases from V and 0 bases from J, with 12 bases between. The CDR3 sequence is 18 residues long. Germline V gives CDR1 SGHTA, CDR2 FQGTGA. Per the study methods: Reference gene primer amplification gave estimated nucleated cell counts. TCRdb keeps only in-frame clones here, not all; method: immunoSEQ multiplex PCR. V and J calls and clone size come straight from that table; D and trimming were deduced from the DNA. The sample has about 180,000 clones, around 86% seen once; the top ten hold more than 7.5%. V gene TRBV7-3 combines with J gene TRBJ2-6; D uncertain. Material: peripheral blood. This TCR came from a man over 45 with active or convalescent COVID-19. The CDR3 nucleotides are TGTGCCAGCAGCTTAACGCCAGGCTACGACTCTGGGGCCAACGTCCTGACTTTC. Protein: CASSLTPGYDSGANVLTF.